This T cell receptor (beta chain) was identified in a study of T cells in Graves' hyperthyroidism and ophthalmopathy. Study at large: Peripheral blood samples were taken at initial diagnosis, prior to any treatment. General study findings and limits: Blood samples included most of the expanded thyroid clonotypes exceeding 0.001.

This clonotype occurred many times. Its target is not known. The investigators amplified TCR beta CDR3 regions from RNA transcripts. The HTBI primer set was used in a first-round RT-PCR of the TCR CDR3. TCRdb called the multiplex PCR reads again in MiXCR, with one record for every CDR3 protein. The table records under 300,000 distinct CDR3 sequences, less than 30% of them present only once. Trimming cost V 6 bases and J 1 base, with 12 bases left between them. This CDR3 spans 14 amino acids. Germline-derived CDR1 and CDR2 are MNHNS and SASEGT. Sequencing was done on a sample of blood. The V gene is TRBV6-1, the J gene TRBJ1-1; D is ambiguous. The clonotype comes from a man in his forties with Graves' hyperthyroidism that later progressed to Graves' ophthalmopathy. CDR3 sequence (DNA): TGTGCCAGCAGCCAAGGATTTGGGAACACTGAAGCTTTCTTT. As protein: CASSQGFGNTEAFF.